This T cell receptor (beta chain) was captured by sequencing in a study of PD-1 blockade in classical Hodgkin lymphoma. At the level of the study: Patients in the cohort were put on intravenous nivolumab, 3 mg/kg every 2 weeks. Study results and caveats: Newly diagnosed patients were reported to exhibit reduced baseline TCR diversity relative to healthy donors.

About this clone itself: Its cognate antigen is unknown.

Noted time point: cycle 4 day 1 (C4D1), after five to seven weeks of nivolumab. Patients all relapsed after autologous stem cell transplantation, and there was variation in brentuximab vedotin exposure. Generated by immunoSEQ multiplex PCR, the TCRdb table keeps only in-frame clones and is missing some. The sample has over 50,000 clones, nearly 90% seen once; the top ten hold around 8.1%. The clonotype originates from a human donor with classical Hodgkin lymphoma. The sample consisted of peripheral blood mononuclear cells (PBMCs), taken before the fourth cycle of nivolumab.

CDR3 loop: CASSSSTALYEQYF. CDR3 DNA sequence: TGTGCCAGCAGCTCGTCCACAGCTCTTTACGAGCAGTACTTC. The chain employs TRBV7-9 and TRBJ2-7; D is uncertain. Trimming removed 4 bases from V and 4 bases from J, with 14 bases in between. The germline V gene encodes CDR1 SEHNR and CDR2 FQNEAQ (reference sequence). The CDR3 totals 14 residues.